This T cell receptor beta chain was documented in a study of blood T cell repertoires in COVID-19. The authors' processing: By means of reference gene primer amplification, nucleated cell counts were estimated. Profiling relied on immunoSEQ multiplex PCR, and the TCRdb table lists in-frame clones only, not all of them. The V and J calls and clone size are taken from that table; D and trimming were inferred from the DNA. The table lists 200,000 to 250,000 clones, 75% to 85% of them singletons, with 9.7% in the top ten. The ends lost 7 bases at V and 5 bases at J; junction bases unmatched: 5. The CDR3 is 12 amino acids. Germline CDR1 is MNHEY and CDR2 is SMNVEV (reference sequence).

The chain links TRBV27 to TRBJ2-7; TRBD1 matches at 7 bases. Sequencing was carried out using peripheral blood. This TCR was recovered from a man aged 45-65 years with active or convalescent COVID-19. CDR3 residues: CASTGTAHEQYF. The CDR3 DNA reads as TGTGCCAGCACCGGGACAGCCCACGAGCAGTACTTC.